This is a list of T cell receptor beta chains from one sample in a study of Graves' ophthalmopathy and Graves' hyperthyroidism. One entry per CDR3 protein, called by TCRdb with MiXCR from the multiplex PCR reads. Of under 200,000 distinct CDR3 sequences in the sample, about 40% were seen once. Material for sequencing was peripheral blood. Receptors were obtained from a woman in her thirties or forties with Graves' ophthalmopathy. CDR3s include the opening cysteine and the closing phenylalanine or tryptophan.

TRBV4-3	TRBJ2-7	CASSQVPGGMHEQYF
TRBV7-2	TRBJ2-5	CASSLGVKGQYF
TRBV24-1	TRBJ2-4	CATSDFTRQGNIQYF
TRBV28	TRBJ2-2	CASSWTSKDTGELFF
TRBV12-3/TRBV12-4	TRBJ2-2	CALGVTGELFF
TRBV30	TRBJ1-1	CAWRVGFVNTEAFF
TRBV6-5	TRBJ1-2	CASSRQSSTGYTF
TRBV6-5	TRBJ1-2	CASSYQGWDYGYTF
TRBV6-2/TRBV6-3	TRBJ2-7	CASSYPTGQGFNEQYF
TRBV15	TRBJ2-7	CATSSRQDEQYF
TRBV12-3/TRBV12-4	TRBJ1-3	CASRLGRDVPSGNTIYF